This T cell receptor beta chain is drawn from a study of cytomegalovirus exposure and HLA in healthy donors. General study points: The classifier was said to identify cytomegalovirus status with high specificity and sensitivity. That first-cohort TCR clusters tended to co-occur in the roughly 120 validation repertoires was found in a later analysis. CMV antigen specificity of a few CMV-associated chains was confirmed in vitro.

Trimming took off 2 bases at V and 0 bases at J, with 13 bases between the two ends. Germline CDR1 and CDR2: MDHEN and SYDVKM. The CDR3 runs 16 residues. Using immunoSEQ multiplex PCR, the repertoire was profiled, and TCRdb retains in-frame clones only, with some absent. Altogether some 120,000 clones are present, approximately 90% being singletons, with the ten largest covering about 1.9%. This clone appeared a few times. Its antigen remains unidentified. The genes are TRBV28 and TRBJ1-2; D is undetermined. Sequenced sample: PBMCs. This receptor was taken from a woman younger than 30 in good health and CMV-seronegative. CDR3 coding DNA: TGTGCCAGCAGTTTAACGAGGGCCCCTGCTAACTATGGCTACACCTTC. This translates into CASSLTRAPANYGYTF.